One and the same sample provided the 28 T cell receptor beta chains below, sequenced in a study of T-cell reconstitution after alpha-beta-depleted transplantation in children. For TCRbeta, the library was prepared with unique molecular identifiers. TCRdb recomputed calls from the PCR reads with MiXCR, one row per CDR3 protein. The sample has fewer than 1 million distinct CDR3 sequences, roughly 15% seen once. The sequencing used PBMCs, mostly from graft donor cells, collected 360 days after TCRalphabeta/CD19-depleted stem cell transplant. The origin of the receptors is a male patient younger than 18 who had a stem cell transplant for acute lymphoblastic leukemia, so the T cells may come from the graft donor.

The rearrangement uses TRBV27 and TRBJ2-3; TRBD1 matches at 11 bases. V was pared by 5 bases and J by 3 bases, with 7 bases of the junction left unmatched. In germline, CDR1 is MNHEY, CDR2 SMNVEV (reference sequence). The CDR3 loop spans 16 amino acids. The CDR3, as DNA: TGTGCCAGCAGTCCTAGGACAGGGGGCGCGACAGATACGCAGTATTTT. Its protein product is CASSPRTGGATDTQYF.

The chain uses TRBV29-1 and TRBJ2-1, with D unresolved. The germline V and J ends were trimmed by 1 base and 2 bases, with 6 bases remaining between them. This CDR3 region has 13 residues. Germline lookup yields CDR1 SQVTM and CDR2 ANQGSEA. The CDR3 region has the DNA TGCAGCGTTGAAGGGTTAACCTACAATGAGCAGTTCTTC. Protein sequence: CSVEGLTYNEQFF.

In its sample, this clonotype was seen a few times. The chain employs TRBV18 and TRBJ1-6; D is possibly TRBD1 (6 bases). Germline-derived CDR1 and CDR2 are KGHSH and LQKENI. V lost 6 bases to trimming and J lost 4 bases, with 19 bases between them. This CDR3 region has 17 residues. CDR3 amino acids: CASSPGTRAGYNSPLHF. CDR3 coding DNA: TGTGCCAGCTCGCCCGGGACACGGGCTGGGTATAATTCACCCCTCCACTTT.

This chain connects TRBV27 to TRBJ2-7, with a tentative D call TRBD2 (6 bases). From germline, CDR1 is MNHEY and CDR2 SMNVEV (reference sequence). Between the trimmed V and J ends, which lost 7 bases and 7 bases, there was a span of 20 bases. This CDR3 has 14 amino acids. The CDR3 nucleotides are TGTGCCAGCAACTCTGGGGGGAATTGGGAAGAGCAGTACTTC. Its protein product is CASNSGGNWEEQYF.

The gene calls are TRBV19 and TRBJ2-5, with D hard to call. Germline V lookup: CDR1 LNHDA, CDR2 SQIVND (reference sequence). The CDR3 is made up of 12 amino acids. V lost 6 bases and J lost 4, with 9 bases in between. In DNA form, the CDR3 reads TGTGCCAGTAGAATCCCCGGAGAGACCCAGTACTTC. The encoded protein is CASRIPGETQYF.

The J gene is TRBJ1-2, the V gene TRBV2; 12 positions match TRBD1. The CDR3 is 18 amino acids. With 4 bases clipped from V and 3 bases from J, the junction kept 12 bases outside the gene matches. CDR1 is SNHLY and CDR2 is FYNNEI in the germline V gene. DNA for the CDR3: TGTGCCAGCAGTGCCGGGACAGGGGGCTCAGCGGAGGACTATGGCTACACCTTC. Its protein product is CASSAGTGGSAEDYGYTF.

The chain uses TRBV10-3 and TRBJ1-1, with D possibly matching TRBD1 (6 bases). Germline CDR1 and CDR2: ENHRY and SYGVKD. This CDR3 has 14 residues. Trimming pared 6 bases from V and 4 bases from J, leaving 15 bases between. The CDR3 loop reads CAISLQGKGTEAFF. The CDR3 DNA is TGTGCCATCAGCCTCCAGGGGAAGGGCACTGAAGCTTTCTTT.

The CDR3: CASSFRAPLRINEQFF. The CDR3 nucleotides read TGCGCCAGCAGCTTCCGGGCCCCTCTCCGAATCAATGAGCAGTTCTTC. The J gene is TRBJ2-1, the V gene TRBV5-1; no reliable D call. This CDR3 is built from 16 residues. Germline values: CDR1 SGHRS, CDR2 YFSETQ. Between the trimmed V and J ends, which lost 2 bases and 6 bases, there was a span of 18 bases.

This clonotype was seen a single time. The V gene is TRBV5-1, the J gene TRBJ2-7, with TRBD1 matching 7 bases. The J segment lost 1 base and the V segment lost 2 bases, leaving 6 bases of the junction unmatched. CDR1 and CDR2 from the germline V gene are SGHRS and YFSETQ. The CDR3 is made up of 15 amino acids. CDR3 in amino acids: CASSLTGTVSYEQYF. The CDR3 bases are TGCGCCAGCAGCTTAACCGGGACAGTTTCCTACGAGCAGTACTTC.

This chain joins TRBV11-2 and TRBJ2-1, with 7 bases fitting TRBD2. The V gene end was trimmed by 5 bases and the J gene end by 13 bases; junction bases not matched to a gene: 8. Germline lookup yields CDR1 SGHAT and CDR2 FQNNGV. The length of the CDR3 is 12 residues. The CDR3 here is CASSPIAGSQFF. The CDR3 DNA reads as TGTGCCAGCAGCCCAATAGCGGGTTCCCAGTTCTTC.

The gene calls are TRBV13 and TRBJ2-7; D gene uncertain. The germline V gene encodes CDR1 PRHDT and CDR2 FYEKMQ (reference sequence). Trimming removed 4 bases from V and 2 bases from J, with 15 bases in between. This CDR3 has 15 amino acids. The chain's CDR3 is CASSSDGLMAYEQYF. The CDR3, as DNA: TGTGCCAGCAGCTCAGACGGCCTAATGGCCTACGAGCAGTACTTC.

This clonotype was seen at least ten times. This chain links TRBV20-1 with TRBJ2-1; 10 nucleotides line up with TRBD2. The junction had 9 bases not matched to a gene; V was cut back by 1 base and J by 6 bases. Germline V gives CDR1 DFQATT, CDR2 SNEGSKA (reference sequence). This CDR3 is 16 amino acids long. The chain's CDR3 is CSARGASSGSPNEQFF. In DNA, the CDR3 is TGCAGTGCTAGAGGTGCTTCTAGCGGGAGTCCCAATGAGCAGTTCTTC.

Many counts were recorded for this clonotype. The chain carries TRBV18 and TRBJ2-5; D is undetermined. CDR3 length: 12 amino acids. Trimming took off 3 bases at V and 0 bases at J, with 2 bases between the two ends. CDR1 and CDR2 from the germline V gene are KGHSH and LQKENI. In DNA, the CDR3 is TGTGCCAGCTCACCCTACCAAGAGACCCAGTACTTC. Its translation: CASSPYQETQYF.

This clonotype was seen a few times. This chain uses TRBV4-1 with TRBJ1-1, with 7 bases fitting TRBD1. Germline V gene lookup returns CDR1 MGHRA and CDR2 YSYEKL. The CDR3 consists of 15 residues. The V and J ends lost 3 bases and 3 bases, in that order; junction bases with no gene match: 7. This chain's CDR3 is CASSHVQGRYTEAFF. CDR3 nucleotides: TGCGCCAGCAGCCACGTACAGGGGAGGTACACTGAAGCTTTCTTT.

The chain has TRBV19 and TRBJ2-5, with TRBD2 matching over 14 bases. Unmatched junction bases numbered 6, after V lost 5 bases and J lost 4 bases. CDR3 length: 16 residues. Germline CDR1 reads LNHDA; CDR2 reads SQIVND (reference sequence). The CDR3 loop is CASSGLTSGRGETQYF. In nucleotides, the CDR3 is TGTGCCAGTAGTGGACTGACTAGCGGGAGGGGAGAGACCCAGTACTTC.

CDR3 DNA: TGTGCCAGCAGTTTATGGAGAAGGGATGAAAAACTGTTTTTT. The encoded protein is CASSLWRRDEKLFF. The V call is TRBV27, the J call TRBJ1-4; no clear D. The CDR3 sequence is 14 residues long. V lost 1 base to trimming and J lost 6 bases, with 9 bases between them. Germline V gives CDR1 MNHEY, CDR2 SMNVEV (reference sequence).

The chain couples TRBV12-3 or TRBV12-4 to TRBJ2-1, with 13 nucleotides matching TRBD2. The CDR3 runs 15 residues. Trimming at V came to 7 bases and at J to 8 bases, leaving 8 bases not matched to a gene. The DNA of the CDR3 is TGTGCCAGCACCACCGGACTAGCGGGAGCGGATGAGCAGTTCTTC. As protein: CASTTGLAGADEQFF.

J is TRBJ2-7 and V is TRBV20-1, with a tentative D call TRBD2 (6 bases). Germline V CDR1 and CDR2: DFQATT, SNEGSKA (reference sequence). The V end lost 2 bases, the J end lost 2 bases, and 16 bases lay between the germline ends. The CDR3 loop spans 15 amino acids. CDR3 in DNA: TGCAGTGCTAGAAATGAAGGAGGGGCCCCCTACGAGCAGTACTTC. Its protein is CSARNEGGAPYEQYF.

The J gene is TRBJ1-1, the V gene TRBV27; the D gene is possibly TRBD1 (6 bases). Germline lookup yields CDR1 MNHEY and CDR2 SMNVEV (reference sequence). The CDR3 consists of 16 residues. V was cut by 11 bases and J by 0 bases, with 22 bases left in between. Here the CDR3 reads CASRGQHPPLNTEAFF. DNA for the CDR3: TGTGCCTCCCGGGGGCAGCACCCTCCCTTGAACACTGAAGCTTTCTTT.

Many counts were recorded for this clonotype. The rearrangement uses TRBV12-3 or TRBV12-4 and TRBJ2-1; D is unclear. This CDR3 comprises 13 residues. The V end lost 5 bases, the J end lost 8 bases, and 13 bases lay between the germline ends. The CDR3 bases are TGTGCCAGCAGTCCGGCCCGGTTACATGAGCAGTTCTTC. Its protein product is CASSPARLHEQFF.

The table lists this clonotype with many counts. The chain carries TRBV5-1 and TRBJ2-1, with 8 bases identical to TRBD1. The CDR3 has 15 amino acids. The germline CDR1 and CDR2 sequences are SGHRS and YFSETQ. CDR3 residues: CSCRAGGAPMHEQFF. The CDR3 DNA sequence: TGCTCATGTAGGGCAGGGGGCGCCCCAATGCATGAGCAGTTCTTC.

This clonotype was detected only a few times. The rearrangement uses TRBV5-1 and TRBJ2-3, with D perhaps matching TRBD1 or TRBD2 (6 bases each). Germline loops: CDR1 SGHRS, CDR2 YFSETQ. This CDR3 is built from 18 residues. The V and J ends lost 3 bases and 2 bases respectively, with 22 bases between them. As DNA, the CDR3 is TGCGCCAGCAGCTGGACGGTGGGTAGGGGGGAGTTCACAGATACGCAGTATTTT. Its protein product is CASSWTVGRGEFTDTQYF.

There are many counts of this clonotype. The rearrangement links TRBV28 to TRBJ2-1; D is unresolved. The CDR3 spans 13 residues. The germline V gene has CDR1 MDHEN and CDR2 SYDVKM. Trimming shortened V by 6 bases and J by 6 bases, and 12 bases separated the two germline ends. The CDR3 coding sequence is TGTGCCAGCAGCCCGTTCCCCCTCAATGAGCAGTTCTTC. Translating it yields CASSPFPLNEQFF. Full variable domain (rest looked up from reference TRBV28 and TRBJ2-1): DVKVTQSSRYLVKRTGEKVFLECVQDMDHENMFWYRQDPGLGLRLIYFSYDVKMKEKGDIPEGYSVSREKKERFSLILESASTNQTSMYLCASSPFPLNEQFFGPGTRLTVL.

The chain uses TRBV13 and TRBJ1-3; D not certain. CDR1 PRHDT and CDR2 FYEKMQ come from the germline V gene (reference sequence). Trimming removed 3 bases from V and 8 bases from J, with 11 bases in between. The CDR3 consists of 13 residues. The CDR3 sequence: CASSFDLQYTIYF. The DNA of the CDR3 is TGTGCCAGCAGCTTTGACCTCCAGTACACCATATATTTT.

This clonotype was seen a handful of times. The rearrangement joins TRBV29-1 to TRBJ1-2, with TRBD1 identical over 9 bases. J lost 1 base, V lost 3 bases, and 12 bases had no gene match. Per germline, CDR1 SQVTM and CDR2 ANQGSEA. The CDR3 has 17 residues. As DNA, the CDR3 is TGCAGCGTTGAGGGGTCCCCACAGGGGGCGCTTAACTATGGCTACACCTTC. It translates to CSVEGSPQGALNYGYTF. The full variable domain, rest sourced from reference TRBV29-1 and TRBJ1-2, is SAVISQKPSRDICQRGTSLTIQCQVDSQVTMMFWYRQQPGQSLTLIATANQGSEATYESGFVIDKFPISRPNLTFSTLTVSNMSPEDSSIYLCSVEGSPQGALNYGYTFGSGTRLTVV.

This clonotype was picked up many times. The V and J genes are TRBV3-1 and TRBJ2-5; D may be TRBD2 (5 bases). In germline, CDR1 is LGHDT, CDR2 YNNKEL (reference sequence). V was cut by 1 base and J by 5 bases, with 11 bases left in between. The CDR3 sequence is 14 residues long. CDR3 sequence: CASSQVGIAETQYF. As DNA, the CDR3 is TGTGCCAGCAGCCAAGTTGGGATAGCGGAGACCCAGTACTTC.

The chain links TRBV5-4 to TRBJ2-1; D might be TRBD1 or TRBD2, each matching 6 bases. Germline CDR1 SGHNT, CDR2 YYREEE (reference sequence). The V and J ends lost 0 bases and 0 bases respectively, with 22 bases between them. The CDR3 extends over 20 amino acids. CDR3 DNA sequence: TGTGCCAGCAGCTTGGCCGGGGGCCAAAAGTCCCTCAGCTCCTACAATGAGCAGTTCTTC. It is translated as CASSLAGGQKSLSSYNEQFF. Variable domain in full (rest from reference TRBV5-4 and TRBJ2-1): ETGVTQSPTHLIKTRGQQVTLRCSSQSGHNTVSWYQQALGQGPQFIFQYYREEENGRGNFPPRFSGLQFPNYSSELNVNALELDDSALYLCASSLAGGQKSLSSYNEQFFGPGTRLTVL.

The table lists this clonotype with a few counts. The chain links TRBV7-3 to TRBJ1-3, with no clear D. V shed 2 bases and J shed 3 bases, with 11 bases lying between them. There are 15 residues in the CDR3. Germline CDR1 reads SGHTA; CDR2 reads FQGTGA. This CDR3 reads CASSLSHGSGNTIYF. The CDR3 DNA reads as TGTGCCAGCAGCTTATCGCACGGCAGTGGAAACACCATATATTTT.